A selection of T cell receptor beta chains follows, all from one sample in a study of PD-1 blockade in classical Hodgkin lymphoma. TCRdb's copy holds only in-frame clones and misses some; the assay was immunoSEQ multiplex PCR. Here the sample spans about 40,000 clones, over 65% being singletons. Sequenced here: peripheral blood mononuclear cells (PBMCs), sampled at baseline. Receptors were obtained from a human donor with classical Hodgkin lymphoma. Each CDR3 is given with its conserved first and last residue.

v_call	j_call	cdr3_length	cdr3_aa
TRBV6-5	TRBJ1-2	13	CASSYSRGYGYTF
TRBV7-9	TRBJ2-7	13	CASSGQSSYEQYF
TRBV4-3	TRBJ1-2	15	CASSQDTAGPYGYTF
TRBV7-8	TRBJ1-5	15	CASSLGQEGSQPQHF
TRBV6-5	TRBJ2-7	12	CASSEQYNEQYF
TRBV18	TRBJ2-1	14	CASSPSSSYNEQFF
TRBV2	TRBJ2-7	14	CASSAGTGGIEQYF
TRBV4-1	TRBJ2-7	14	CASSLDRGQYEQYF
TRBV9	TRBJ1-3	17	CASSSGAQRVYGNTIYF
TRBV15	TRBJ1-3	16	CATSASVGIDGNTIYF
TRBV6-5	TRBJ2-2	15	CASSYSETNTGELFF
TRBV5-6	TRBJ2-1	14	CASMGLEDYNEQFF